This T cell receptor (beta chain) is drawn from a study of blood T cells in healthy people across ages. Study in general: T cells yielded about one barcoded beta molecule per two cells through template switching.

A J-beta primer mix and a sample-barcoded 5' primer were used in a second PCR of roughly 7 to 12 cycles. One entry per CDR3 protein, called by TCRdb with MiXCR from the 5' RACE reads. The table has 900,000 to 950,000 distinct CDR3 sequences, just under 30% seen once; the top ten hold 10% to 13%. In this sample, this clonotype turned up a few times. CDR1 and CDR2 (germline): MDHEN, SYDVKM. The germline V and J ends were trimmed by 7 bases and 5 bases, with 11 bases remaining between them. The CDR3 length is 12 residues. The same sample was also studied in work on T cells of mothers and their children.

The chain couples TRBV28 to TRBJ1-1, with D hard to call. Material for sequencing was blood. This sequence was found in a woman in her thirties or forties in good health. DNA of the CDR3: TGTGCCAGCACCCCGGCTCGGACTGAAGCTTTCTTT. It yields the protein CASTPARTEAFF.